This is a list of T cell receptor beta chains from one sample in a study of blood T cells in healthy people across ages. TCRdb independently ran MiXCR on the 5' RACE reads; one entry per CDR3 protein. Seen here are about 680,000 distinct CDR3 sequences, 45% to 50% observed once, and the top ten hold about a third. Material: blood. Receptor source: a woman in her fifties or sixties in good health. Each CDR3 is given with its conserved first and last residue. D genes are given only for firm matches. Clone sizes are given selectively: once, few, many, or a class where the clone is expanded.

abundance	v_gene	d_gene	j_gene	CDR3nt	CDR3aa
few	TRBV20-1	.	TRBJ2-1	TGCAGTGCTAGACCCCTCTTGGGCACCTACAATGAGCAGTTCTTC	CSARPLLGTYNEQFF
.	TRBV27	TRBD2	TRBJ2-1	TGTGCCAGCAGTTTCCCAGCGGGAGGTTTAAATGAGCAGTTCTTC	CASSFPAGGLNEQFF
.	TRBV7-3	.	TRBJ2-1	TGTGCCAGCAGCTTACAGGGGCTGCTCAGCGGTTCCTACAATGAGCAGTTCTTC	CASSLQGLLSGSYNEQFF
.	TRBV7-9	TRBD2	TRBJ2-7	TGTGCCAGCAGCCGGACTAGCGGGAGCTACAATGAGCAGTACTTC	CASSRTSGSYNEQYF
.	TRBV6-6	TRBD1	TRBJ1-6	TGTGCCGGATCAGAGGGACAGGCGTATAATTCACCCCTCCACTTT	CAGSEGQAYNSPLHF
.	TRBV12-3/TRBV12-4	TRBD1	TRBJ1-2	TGTGCCGGCAGTTTCGACAGGGGTCATGGCTACACCTTC	CAGSFDRGHGYTF
.	TRBV18	.	TRBJ2-4	TGTGCCAGCTCACCCATGACAGATATCCTAGCCAAAAACATTCAGTACTTC	CASSPMTDILAKNIQYF
.	TRBV7-2	TRBD1	TRBJ1-2	TGTGCCAGCAGCTTAGGGGGACAGGGACTTGGCTACACCTTC	CASSLGGQGLGYTF
.	TRBV7-9	.	TRBJ1-6	TGTGCCAGCAACCATGCGGCACCCAGCTCCTATAATTCACCCCTCCACTTT	CASNHAAPSSYNSPLHF
few	TRBV20-1	.	TRBJ2-1	TGCAGTGCTCCAGAAAGCGTGGGGGTAGTAAATGAGCAGTTCTTC	CSAPESVGVVNEQFF
few	TRBV5-5	.	TRBJ1-5	TGTGCCAGCAGCTTGACCGGGGGAAGCAATCAGCCCCAGCATTTT	CASSLTGGSNQPQHF
few	TRBV29-1	.	TRBJ2-7	TGCAGCGTTGTGGGCAGCCAGCCACCCTACGAGCAGTACTTC	CSVVGSQPPYEQYF
few	TRBV12-3/TRBV12-4	.	TRBJ2-7	TGTGCCAGCAGAATGACAGAGGGACTCCCCGAGCAGTACTTC	CASRMTEGLPEQYF
many	TRBV29-1	.	TRBJ2-5	TGCAGCGTAAACAGCCAAGAGACCCAGTACTTC	CSVNSQETQYF
.	TRBV19	.	TRBJ2-4	TGTGCCAGTAGCGCCGGCATTATTCAGTACTTC	CASSAGIIQYF
once	TRBV6-2/TRBV6-3	TRBD1	TRBJ2-7	TGTGCCAGCAGAAAGACAGGGGAGTACGAGCAGTACTTC	CASRKTGEYEQYF
.	TRBV7-9	TRBD1	TRBJ1-1	TGTGCCAGCAGTCTCCGGGACAGAAACACTGAAGCTTTCTTT	CASSLRDRNTEAFF
many	TRBV7-2	.	TRBJ2-1	TGTGCCAGCAGTTCCTCTTTCAGGGGGGGTGAGCAGTTCTTC	CASSSSFRGGEQFF
few	TRBV12-3/TRBV12-4	TRBD2	TRBJ2-7	TGTGCCAGCAGCAAGGCCGGGACTAGCGTTGCCTACGAGCAGTACTTC	CASSKAGTSVAYEQYF
few	TRBV6-1	TRBD1	TRBJ1-2	TGTGCCAGCAGTGTCAACAGGGGGCAGGACTATGGCTACACCTTC	CASSVNRGQDYGYTF
.	TRBV4-3	.	TRBJ2-1	TGCGCCAGCAGCCAAGACCAGGATCCTTTGTACAATGAGCAGTTCTTC	CASSQDQDPLYNEQFF
few	TRBV5-6	.	TRBJ1-6	TGTGCCAGCAGCTCTCGTCAAAGGGGGTATAATTCACCCCTCCACTTT	CASSSRQRGYNSPLHF
.	TRBV20-1	.	TRBJ1-2	TGCAGTGCCAGGTATCCGGACCTTTATGGCTACACCTTC	CSARYPDLYGYTF
.	TRBV10-3	.	TRBJ2-3	TGTGCCATCAGTGAGTTGGACGGTCACACAGATACGCAGTATTTT	CAISELDGHTDTQYF
.	TRBV27	.	TRBJ2-7	TGTGCCAGCAGTATAGGGACCCCACGGGCCTACGAGCAGTACTTC	CASSIGTPRAYEQYF
once	TRBV11-3	TRBD2	TRBJ2-3	TGTGCCAGCAGCTCAGGACTAGCGGGAGCAGGAGATACGCAGTATTTT	CASSSGLAGAGDTQYF
.	TRBV6-2/TRBV6-3	.	TRBJ2-1	TGTGCCAGCAGACGCAGTGGGGGGTATTACAATGAGCAGTTCTTC	CASRRSGGYYNEQFF
.	TRBV7-3	.	TRBJ2-7	TGTGCCAGCGGCTTAGGGGGGTACAGCGAGCAGTACTTC	CASGLGGYSEQYF
.	TRBV5-1	TRBD1	TRBJ1-1	TGCGCCAGCAGCGTGGAGACAGGGGGTTTGTCTGAAGCTTTCTTT	CASSVETGGLSEAFF
.	TRBV7-2	TRBD2	TRBJ2-7	TGTGCCAGCAGCGCCCGGGGGGGCGCGAGCGGGAAGAGCTCCTACAATGAGCAGTACTTC	CASSARGGASGKSSYNEQYF
few	TRBV18	.	TRBJ2-6	TGTGCCAGCTCACCCTCTGCATGGGCCAGGGTGATCTCTGGGGCCAACGTCCTGACTTTC	CASSPSAWARVISGANVLTF
few	TRBV12-3/TRBV12-4	.	TRBJ2-7	TGTGCCAGCAGGCCCCCGATAGTGAACGAGCAGTACTTC	CASRPPIVNEQYF
.	TRBV13	.	TRBJ1-2	TGTGCCAGCAGCTTAGGGAAGCGAAACTATGGCTACACCTTC	CASSLGKRNYGYTF
.	TRBV24-1	.	TRBJ2-2	TGTGCCACCAGTCGAAGAGGCCTCGGGACCGGGGAGCTGTTTTTT	CATSRRGLGTGELFF
.	TRBV7-3	.	TRBJ2-5	TGTGCCAGCAGCCCGCACGCCGGGATAGGGAGAGAGACCCAGTACTTC	CASSPHAGIGRETQYF
.	TRBV7-2	.	TRBJ1-2	TGTGCCAGCACCCCAGGGAGCTATGGCTACACCTTC	CASTPGSYGYTF
.	TRBV20-1	TRBD2	TRBJ2-3	TGCAGTGCTATTCGGACTAGCGGGAGAGGAGATACGCAGTATTTT	CSAIRTSGRGDTQYF
.	TRBV4-3	.	TRBJ1-2	TGCGCCAGCAGCCAAGATCAAGTCGGGGGTAACTATGGCTACACCTTC	CASSQDQVGGNYGYTF
.	TRBV20-1	TRBD1	TRBJ1-5	TGCAGTGCTAGAGGGGGGGACAGGAGTCAGCCCCAGCATTTT	CSARGGDRSQPQHF